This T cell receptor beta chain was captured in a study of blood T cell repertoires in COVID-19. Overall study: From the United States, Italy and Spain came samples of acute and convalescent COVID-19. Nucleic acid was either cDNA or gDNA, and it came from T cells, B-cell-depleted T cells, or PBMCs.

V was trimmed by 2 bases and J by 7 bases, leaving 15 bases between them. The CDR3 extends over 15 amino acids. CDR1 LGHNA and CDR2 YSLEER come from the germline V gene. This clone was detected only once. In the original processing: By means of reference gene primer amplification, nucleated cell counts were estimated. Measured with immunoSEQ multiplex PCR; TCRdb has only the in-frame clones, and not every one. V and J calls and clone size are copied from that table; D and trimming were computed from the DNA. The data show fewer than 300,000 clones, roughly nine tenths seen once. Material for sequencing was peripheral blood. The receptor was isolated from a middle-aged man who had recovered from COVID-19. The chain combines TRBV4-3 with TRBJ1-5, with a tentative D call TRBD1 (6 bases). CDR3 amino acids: CASSQKPDREQPQHF. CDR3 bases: TGCGCCAGCAGCCAAAAGCCGGACAGAGAGCAGCCCCAGCATTTT.